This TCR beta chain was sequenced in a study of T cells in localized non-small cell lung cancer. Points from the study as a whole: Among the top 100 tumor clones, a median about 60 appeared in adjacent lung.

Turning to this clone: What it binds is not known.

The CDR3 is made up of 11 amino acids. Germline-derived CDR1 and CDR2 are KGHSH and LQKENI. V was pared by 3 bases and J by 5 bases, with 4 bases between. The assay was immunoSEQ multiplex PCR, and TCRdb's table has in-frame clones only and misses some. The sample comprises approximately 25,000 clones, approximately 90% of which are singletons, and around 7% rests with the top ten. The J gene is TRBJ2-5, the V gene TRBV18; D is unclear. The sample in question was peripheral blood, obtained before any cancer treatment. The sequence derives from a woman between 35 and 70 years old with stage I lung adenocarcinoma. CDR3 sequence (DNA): TGTGCCAGCTCACCCCTCGAGACCCAGTACTTC. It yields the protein CASSPLETQYF.